These T cell receptor beta chains were read from a single sample in a study of blood T cell repertoires in COVID-19. TCRdb's copy holds only in-frame clones and misses some; the assay was immunoSEQ multiplex PCR. Of approximately 400,000 clones in the sample, 88% were seen once. Source material: PBMCs or T cells enriched from blood (not recorded which). The receptor set was obtained from a woman aged 18-30 years who had recovered from COVID-19. Each CDR3 is given with its conserved first and last residue. A D gene is named only where the DNA matches it firmly. Some rows have no size entry. The others give once, few or many, or a class for an expanded clone.

d_call clone_size j_call v_call cdr3_nt cdr3_aa
TRBD2 . TRBJ2-5 TRBV14 TGTGCCAGCAGCCCCCGGCTAGCGGGGGCAGAGACCCAGTACTTC CASSPRLAGAETQYF
. once TRBJ2-1 TRBV5-1 TGCGCCAGCAGCTTGGAAGAGAAGTACAATGAGCAGTTCTTC CASSLEEKYNEQFF
TRBD1 . TRBJ2-7 TRBV10-1 TGCGCCAGCAGTCCAGGGGGCTTGGGTGAGCAGTACTTC CASSPGGLGEQYF
TRBD2 . TRBJ2-3 TRBV5-1 TGCGCCAGCTCCGCGGGGGGAGGACTCACAGATACGCAGTATTTT CASSAGGGLTDTQYF
. . TRBJ1-1 TRBV2 TGTGCGATCTCCGCCCCCCGGTGGGCTTTCTTT CAISAPRWAFF
TRBD2 . TRBJ2-1 TRBV7-2 TGTGCCAGCAGCTACAGACTAGCGGGGGGGCCTTACAATGAGCAGTTCTTC CASSYRLAGGPYNEQFF
TRBD1 . TRBJ1-1 TRBV9 TGTGCCAGCAGCGCTGACAGGGACACTGAAGCTTTCTTT CASSADRDTEAFF
TRBD1 . TRBJ1-4 TRBV6-5 TGTGCCAGCAGTACGACCGGGACAGGGGAAGGAAAACTGTTTTTT CASSTTGTGEGKLFF
. . TRBJ1-5 TRBV6-1 TGTGCCAGCAGTGAACAGCGGGGCCAAGGCAATCAGCCCCAGCATTTT CASSEQRGQGNQPQHF
. . TRBJ2-7 TRBV7-9 TGTGCCAGCAGTTCCGGACACTACGAGCAGTACTTC CASSSGHYEQYF
TRBD1 . TRBJ1-2 TRBV5-4 TGTGCCAGCAGCCCGGGACAGGGTGGCGGCTACACCTTC CASSPGQGGGYTF
TRBD2 . TRBJ2-2 TRBV24-1 TGTGCCACCAGTGACCAACTAGCGGATCACCCCGGCGGGGAGCTGTTTTTT CATSDQLADHPGGELFF
TRBD1 . TRBJ1-2 TRBV30 TGTGCCTGGAGCCCCCGGTCACAGGGGTCGAGCTACACCTTC CAWSPRSQGSSYTF
. . TRBJ2-7 TRBV10-2 TGCGCCAGCAGCGAGATCCCAGGAGGCTACGAGCAGTACTTC CASSEIPGGYEQYF
TRBD2 . TRBJ2-3 TRBV9 TGTGCCAGCAGCCCATACGGGGGGGCAGATACGCAGTATTTT CASSPYGGADTQYF
. . TRBJ1-2 TRBV7-2 TGTGCCAGCAGCTTGGGGAGAGAGAACTATGGCTACACCTTC CASSLGRENYGYTF
. . TRBJ2-7 TRBV5-6 TGTGCCAGCAGCTTGAGGTTACAGGGCCACGAGCAGTACTTC CASSLRLQGHEQYF
. . TRBJ1-2 TRBV4-1 TGCGCCAGCAGCCAAGATCAATTGTTACCGTCGGACTCCGTTAACTATGGCTACACCTTC CASSQDQLLPSDSVNYGYTF
. . TRBJ1-6 TRBV30 TGTGCCTGGAGCCCAGTCAGGGTGACCTATAATTCACCCCTCCACTTT CAWSPVRVTYNSPLHF
. few TRBJ2-2 TRBV30 TGTGCCTGGAGGATGACAGGAATCTCCCCGGCGGTTGGCGGGGAGCTGTTTTTT CAWRMTGISPAVGGELFF
TRBD1 . TRBJ1-5 TRBV6-2/TRBV6-3 TGTGCCAGCAGCAGACAGGGAAATCAGCCCCAGCATTTT CASSRQGNQPQHF
TRBD1 once TRBJ2-3 TRBV6-2/TRBV6-3 TGTGCCAGCAGTTCCCGGGACAGCGTTAGCACAGATACGCAGTATTTT CASSSRDSVSTDTQYF
. . TRBJ1-1 TRBV18 TGTGCCAGCTCACCTCCCCGTCAGGGATCCGTAAACACTGAAGCTTTCTTT CASSPPRQGSVNTEAFF
TRBD1 . TRBJ2-7 TRBV27 TGTGCCAGCAGTTTGGGCCCCAACAGGGGGTACTACGAGCAGTACTTC CASSLGPNRGYYEQYF
. . TRBJ2-5 TRBV5-1 TGCGCCAGCAGGGTCCGGAGCGGCCAAGAGACCCAGTACTTC CASRVRSGQETQYF
TRBD1 . TRBJ2-1 TRBV9 TGTGCCAGCAGCGTAGCTGGACAGGGGATCATGAATGAGCAGTTCTTC CASSVAGQGIMNEQFF
. few TRBJ1-2 TRBV5-1 TGCGCCAGCAGCTTGTTGCACATACGTACAGGAGACTATGGCTACACCTTC CASSLLHIRTGDYGYTF
. . TRBJ2-5 TRBV6-1 TGTGCCAGCAGTGAGACGGCGGGGTGGACCCAGTACTTC CASSETAGWTQYF
. few TRBJ1-2 TRBV12-3/TRBV12-4 TGTGCCAGCAGAAGACAAGGATCCGGCTACACCTTC CASRRQGSGYTF
TRBD1 . TRBJ2-1 TRBV7-9 TGTGCCAGCAGCCTCGACAGGGTGAATGAGCAGTTCTTC CASSLDRVNEQFF
. . TRBJ2-3 TRBV10-1 TGCGCCAGCAGTGAGTCGATAGGAGGAACAGATACGCAGTATTTT CASSESIGGTDTQYF
TRBD2 . TRBJ2-6 TRBV3-1/TRBV3-2 TGTGCCAGCAGCCCTACGTTTGCGGGGGCTGGGGCCAACGTCCTGACTTTC CASSPTFAGAGANVLTF
TRBD1 once TRBJ2-3 TRBV4-2 TGTGCCAGCAGCCATCCTCCGGGACAGCGCACAGATACGCAGTATTTT CASSHPPGQRTDTQYF
. . TRBJ1-2 TRBV5-6 TGTGCCAGCAGCGGCGGACAAAGGGATGGCTACACCTTC CASSGGQRDGYTF
TRBD1 few TRBJ1-1 TRBV20-1 TGCAGTGCTAGAAGGGGGCTGGAAGCTTTCTTT CSARRGLEAFF
TRBD1 . TRBJ1-1 TRBV10-3 TGTGCCATCAGCGCCGGGACAGAAACGAACACTGAAGCTTTCTTT CAISAGTETNTEAFF
TRBD1 once TRBJ1-2 TRBV30 TGTGCCTGGACCGGCCCCCCGGGCAGGGGGCTTTTGAGATATGGCTACACCTTC CAWTGPPGRGLLRYGYTF